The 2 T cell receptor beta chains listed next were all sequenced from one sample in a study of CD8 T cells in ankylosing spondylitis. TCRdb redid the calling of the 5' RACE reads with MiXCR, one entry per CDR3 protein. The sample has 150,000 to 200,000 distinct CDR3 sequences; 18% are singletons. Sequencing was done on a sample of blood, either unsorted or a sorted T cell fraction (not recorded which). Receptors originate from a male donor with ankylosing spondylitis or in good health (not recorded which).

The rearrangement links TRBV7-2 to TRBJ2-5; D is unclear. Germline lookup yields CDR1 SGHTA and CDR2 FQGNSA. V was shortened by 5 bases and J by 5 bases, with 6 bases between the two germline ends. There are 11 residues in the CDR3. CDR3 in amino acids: CASSIVETQYF. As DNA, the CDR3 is TGTGCCAGCAGCATAGTCGAGACCCAGTACTTC.

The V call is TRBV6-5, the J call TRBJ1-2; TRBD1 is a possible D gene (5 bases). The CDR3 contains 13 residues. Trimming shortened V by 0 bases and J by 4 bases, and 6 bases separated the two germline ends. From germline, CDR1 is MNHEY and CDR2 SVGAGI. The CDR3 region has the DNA TGTGCCAGCAGTTACTCCAGGGTCTATGGCTACACCTTC. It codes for CASSYSRVYGYTF.